The 21 T cell receptor beta chains below all came from one sample that was sequenced in a study of cytomegalovirus exposure and HLA in healthy donors. The method was immunoSEQ multiplex PCR; TCRdb's version includes in-frame clones alone and lacks a portion of them. The table includes some 110,000 clones, about 88% detected once. Sequencing was carried out using PBMCs. These receptors all come from a woman aged 18-29 years in good health and CMV-seropositive.

The chain joins TRBV27 to TRBJ1-6, with D possibly matching TRBD1 (6 bases). Germline values: CDR1 MNHEY, CDR2 SMNVEV (reference sequence). There are 14 residues in the CDR3. V was clipped by 6 bases and J by 7 bases, with 13 bases between them. The CDR3 DNA follows: TGTGCCAGCAGGACCACAGGGAAGAATTCACCCCTCCACTTT. Translating gives CASRTTGKNSPLHF.

V is TRBV15 and J is TRBJ2-7; TRBD2 aligns across 8 bases. This CDR3 comprises 17 residues. Losses at the gene ends were 5 bases for V and 1 base for J; bases not matched to a gene: 13. The germline V gene has CDR1 LNHNV and CDR2 YYDKDF (reference sequence). The DNA for the CDR3 is TGTGCCACCAGCTCTCGGGGGGGTGGGACAAGTTCCTACGAGCAGTACTTC. As protein: CATSSRGGGTSSYEQYF.

This chain links TRBV4-1 with TRBJ1-5; 7 bases match TRBD1. The junction had 11 bases not matched to a gene; V was cut back by 1 base and J by 2 bases. Germline V gene sequence: CDR1 MGHRA, CDR2 YSYEKL. The CDR3 consists of 18 residues. CDR3: CASSQGGKKTGGNQPQHF. The CDR3 region has the DNA TGCGCCAGCAGCCAAGGAGGAAAAAAAACAGGGGGCAATCAGCCCCAGCATTTT.

This clone appeared once. The rearrangement uses TRBV6-1 and TRBJ2-2, with TRBD1 identical over 11 bases. Germline lookup yields CDR1 MNHNS and CDR2 SASEGT. The CDR3 has 15 residues. The V gene end was trimmed by 3 bases and the J gene end by 5 bases; junction bases not matched to a gene: 2. This CDR3 is CASSDGTGGTGELFF. The CDR3 DNA reads as TGTGCCAGCAGTGATGGGACAGGGGGTACCGGGGAGCTGTTTTTT.

Turning to this clone: This same CDR3 is encoded by further DNA sequences in the sample. This chain uses TRBV20-1 with TRBJ2-7; weak D call: TRBD2 (5 bases). Trimming stripped 3 bases from V and 4 bases from J, with 7 bases between. The CDR3 sequence is 11 residues long. From germline, CDR1 is DFQATT and CDR2 SNEGSKA (reference sequence). The CDR3 region has the DNA TGCAGTGCTAGCCGGGATTACGAGCAGTACGTC. This codes for CSASRDYEQYV.

The chain combines TRBV28 with TRBJ1-6; D gene ambiguous. The germline CDR1 and CDR2 sequences are MDHEN and SYDVKM. The CDR3 extends over 11 amino acids. Trimming pared 7 bases from V and 8 bases from J, leaving 6 bases between. The CDR3 bases are TGTGCCAGCAACCGGGATTCACCCCTCCACTTT. Translated, it gives CASNRDSPLHF.

This clone appeared a single time. This chain links TRBV7-2 with TRBJ2-2; D is possibly TRBD1 (5 bases). The germline CDR1 and CDR2 sequences are SGHTA and FQGNSA. CDR3 length: 15 amino acids. V was shortened by 1 base and J by 4 bases, with 10 bases between the two germline ends. The DNA for the CDR3 is TGTGCCAGCAGCTTAGATATCAGGGTCACCGGGGAGCTGTTTTTT. Translated, it gives CASSLDIRVTGELFF.

The chain recombines TRBV27 with TRBJ1-4; D gene ambiguous. CDR1 and CDR2 (germline): MNHEY, SMNVEV (reference sequence). Trimming took off 4 bases at V and 8 bases at J, with 17 bases between the two ends. The CDR3 covers 15 residues. As DNA, the CDR3 is TGTGCCAGCAGTTACTCACCCGGGAAAGGGGAAAAACTGTTTTTT. Translation: CASSYSPGKGEKLFF.

This chain uses TRBV19 with TRBJ1-5; D ambiguous. V lost 9 bases and J 0 bases, leaving 24 bases between the germline ends. CDR1 LNHDA and CDR2 SQIVND come from the germline V gene (reference sequence). The CDR3 spans 18 residues. The CDR3 nucleotides are TGTGCCAGCCGCCCCACGAACAGCTTGTATAATAGCAATCAGCCCCAGCATTTT. This sequence encodes CASRPTNSLYNSNQPQHF.

The chain employs TRBV27 and TRBJ1-5; D is unresolved. Germline V lookup: CDR1 MNHEY, CDR2 SMNVEV (reference sequence). The CDR3 is 17 residues long. Between the trimmed V and J ends, which lost 8 bases and 1 base, there was a span of 21 bases. Written as DNA, the CDR3 is TGTGCCAGCGGCGGGCCGAGGAGCGCTGGGAGCAATCAGCCCCAGCATTTT. Its protein is CASGGPRSAGSNQPQHF.

The J gene is TRBJ2-2, the V gene TRBV7-9, with a weak D call TRBD1 (6 bases). V was pared by 4 bases and J by 2 bases, with 14 bases between. The CDR3 contains 16 residues. Germline V gene sequence: CDR1 SEHNR, CDR2 FQNEAQ (reference sequence). The CDR3 DNA reads TGTGCCAGCAGCTCGTGGGGGACAACAAACACCGGGGAGCTGTTTTTT. Translating gives CASSSWGTTNTGELFF.

The chain employs TRBV5-1 and TRBJ1-1, with D unclear. CDR1 is SGHRS and CDR2 is YFSETQ in the germline V gene. The length of the CDR3 is 17 residues. V lost 0 bases, J lost 3 bases, and 18 bases lay in between. This chain's CDR3 is CASSLVRGLGLDTEAFF. DNA for the CDR3: TGCGCCAGCAGCTTGGTTCGTGGACTCGGATTAGACACTGAAGCTTTCTTT.

The chain links TRBV6-6 to TRBJ2-7, with 7 bases matching TRBD2. The germline V gene encodes CDR1 MNHNY and CDR2 SVGAGI (reference sequence). V lost 1 base to trimming and J lost 5 bases; unmatched junction nucleotides: 8. This CDR3 is built from 15 residues. The CDR3 nucleotides are TGTGCCAGCAGTTACTTATGGGAGCGGGGTGACGAGCAGTACTTC. This sequence encodes CASSYLWERGDEQYF.

The chain combines TRBV28 with TRBJ1-2; a possible D gene is TRBD1 (5 bases). The CDR3 is made up of 13 amino acids. Per the germline V gene, CDR1 is MDHEN and CDR2 is SYDVKM. Trimming took off 6 bases at V and 1 base at J, with 9 bases between the two ends. DNA for the CDR3: TGTGCCAGCAGGTACAGGAGTAACTATGGCTACACCTTC. Protein product: CASRYRSNYGYTF.

V is TRBV4-1 and J is TRBJ2-2; D might be TRBD1 (5 bases). Between the trimmed V and J ends, which lost 1 base and 6 bases, there was a span of 12 bases. Germline values: CDR1 MGHRA, CDR2 YSYEKL. The CDR3 has 15 residues. For the CDR3, the DNA is TGCGCCAGCAGCCAAGTAGCCAGGGAATCCGGGGAGCTGTTTTTT. Translation gives CASSQVARESGELFF.

The V and J genes are TRBV6-5 and TRBJ1-1; the D is unclear. The germline V gene has CDR1 MNHEY and CDR2 SVGAGI. V gave up 6 bases and J gave up 1 base, with 12 bases separating them. The CDR3 has 14 amino acids. This CDR3 is CASSRTHSNTEAFF. CDR3 nucleotides: TGTGCCAGCAGCCGTACTCACTCGAACACTGAAGCTTTCTTT.

This chain uses TRBV11-2 with TRBJ2-7; 11 nucleotides align to TRBD1. J lost 2 bases, V lost 5 bases, and 2 bases had no gene match. The CDR3 length is 14 residues. The V gene's germline CDR1 is SGHAT and CDR2 FQNNGV. CDR3 in DNA: TGTGCCAGCAGCCGGACAGGGGGCGCCTACGAGCAGTACGTC. Translating it yields CASSRTGGAYEQYV.

The chain couples TRBV25-1 to TRBJ1-1; D ambiguous. The V end was cut by 5 bases, the J end by 0 bases, with 7 bases between. CDR3 size: 13 residues. Germline V gene sequence: CDR1 MGHDK, CDR2 SYGVNS. CDR3 residues: CASSNGVNTEAFF. The CDR3 nucleotides are TGTGCCAGCAGTAACGGAGTGAACACTGAAGCTTTCTTT.

This chain connects TRBV2 to TRBJ1-2, with D possibly TRBD1 on 5 matching bases. CDR3 size: 13 residues. Germline loops: CDR1 SNHLY, CDR2 FYNNEI. V was pared by 3 bases and J by 9 bases, with 14 bases between. Here the CDR3 reads CASSEGGSRSYTF. CDR3 DNA sequence: TGTGCCAGCAGTGAGGGGGGGAGTAGGAGCTACACCTTC.

The V call is TRBV28, the J call TRBJ1-6, with D tentatively TRBD1 (6 bases). V lost 2 bases, J lost 6 bases, and 11 bases lay in between. Germline CDR1 is MDHEN and CDR2 is SYDVKM. The CDR3 spans 15 residues. In DNA form, the CDR3 reads TGTGCCAGCAGTTTAACAGGGTTGGCTAATTCACCCCTCCACTTT. Amino acid sequence: CASSLTGLANSPLHF.

In DNA form, the CDR3 reads TGTGCCAGCAGCATCGGGTCCTCCGACACCGGGGAGCTGTTTTTT. As protein: CASSIGSSDTGELFF. The chain recombines TRBV11-3 with TRBJ2-2, with D uncertain. V was cut by 5 bases and J by 3 bases, with 13 bases left in between. Germline V gives CDR1 SGHNT, CDR2 YENEEA. This CDR3 has 15 residues.